The clone carrying this TCR beta chain was seen repeatedly, ten times or more. The time point here: patch test 3, about 24 weeks after DPC sensitization. The treatment was: therapeutic diphenylcyclopropenone sensitization with weekly scalp DPC. Unfractionated whole blood served as the source for total RNA extraction. Individual cDNA molecules in this library carried unique molecular identifiers. Each CDR3 protein is one row after TCRdb ran MiXCR on the RACE reads. The sample has tens of thousands of distinct CDR3 sequences, around 9.5% seen once; the top ten hold 26%. Germline values: CDR1 SGHRS, CDR2 YFSETQ. There are 14 residues in the CDR3. The V and J ends lost 0 bases and 3 bases respectively, with 8 bases between them. The data are from a study of human T cells and chemical hapten exposure.

The chain couples TRBV5-1 to TRBJ2-3; the D is unclear. The clonotype was recovered from a man aged 50 to 60 with alopecia areata. Some clones in this sample may be carry-over from other donors' samples. The input for sequencing was whole blood, taken in connection with sensitization to the hapten diphenylcyclopropenone (DPC). Here the CDR3 reads CASSLEGRTDTQYF. Written as DNA, the CDR3 is TGCGCCAGCAGCTTGGAAGGCCGTACAGATACGCAGTATTTT. Together with reference TRBV5-1 and TRBJ2-3, the CDR3 gives the full variable domain: KAGVTQTPRYLIKTRGQQVTLSCSPISGHRSVSWYQQTPGQGLQFLFEYFSETQRNKGNFPGRFSGRQFSNSRSEMNVSTLELGDSALYLCASSLEGRTDTQYFGPGTRLTVL.